This TCR beta chain was captured by sequencing in a study of shared clonotypes between healthy human individuals. Comments on this clone: At one end the junction does not follow the germline gene, possibly because of a read error.

Evenly divided among several immunoSEQ plates was the genomic DNA of each subset. Produced via immunoSEQ multiplex PCR; TCRdb's table is partial and in-frame only. This repertoire shows 2 million to 3 million clones, roughly 93% found once; its top ten account for 0.36%. The sequence came from a man aged 18 to 29 in good health. Some clones in this sample may be carry-over from other donors' samples. What was sequenced was naive CD4+ T cells from PBMCs. Described subset: CD45RA+ positively selected.

The CDR3 nucleotides read TGCGCCAGCAGTTTGGACGGAGAGCCTTACAATGAGCAGTTCTTC. Translation: CASSLDGEPYNEQFF. This sequence joins TRBV5-1 and TRBJ2-1; D is ambiguous. Germline V CDR1 and CDR2: SGHRS, YFSETQ. The CDR3 runs 15 residues.